The rows below give T cell receptor beta chains drawn from one sample of a study of cytomegalovirus exposure and HLA in healthy donors. Data came from immunoSEQ multiplex PCR; TCRdb stores just in-frame clones and leaves some out. The data show roughly 190,000 clones, roughly 80% seen once. Sequencing was performed on PBMCs. The receptors originated from a woman between 25 and 40 years old in good health and CMV-seropositive. Both conserved end residues are part of each CDR3. The order of the fields is CDR3 DNA, CDR3 protein, clone size, V gene, D gene, J gene. A D gene is named only where the DNA matches it firmly. Some rows have no size entry. The others give once, few or many, or a class for an expanded clone.

CDR3 DNA: TGTGCCAGCAGCCCCGGACAGGGGGACGTGGCTTTCTTT
CDR3 protein: CASSPGQGDVAFF
clone size: once
V gene: TRBV7-3
D gene: TRBD1
J gene: TRBJ1-1

CDR3 DNA: TGTGCCAGCAGCGTACGGACTAGCGGATACAATGAGCAGTTCTTC
CDR3 protein: CASSVRTSGYNEQFF
clone size: -
V gene: TRBV9
D gene: TRBD2
J gene: TRBJ2-1

CDR3 DNA: TGTGCCAGCAGCCAGGGTTCAGGGGGTGAAAAACTGTTTTTT
CDR3 protein: CASSQGSGGEKLFF
clone size: -
V gene: TRBV11-2
D gene: TRBD1
J gene: TRBJ1-4

CDR3 DNA: TGTGCCAGCAGCTTATCGACAGGGGAACGGGGCTACACCTTC
CDR3 protein: CASSLSTGERGYTF
clone size: once
V gene: TRBV7-8
D gene: TRBD1
J gene: TRBJ1-2

CDR3 DNA: TGTGCCAGCAGCCCCGGGGACCTTCGGGAGACGCAGTATTTT
CDR3 protein: CASSPGDLRETQYF
clone size: -
V gene: TRBV28
D gene: -
J gene: TRBJ2-3

CDR3 DNA: TGTGCCAGCAGATCGGGACAGGGGGAATCCTACGAGCAGTACTTC
CDR3 protein: CASRSGQGESYEQYF
clone size: -
V gene: TRBV28
D gene: TRBD1
J gene: TRBJ2-7

CDR3 DNA: TGTGCCAGCAGCTTAAGGGGGCCACAAGAGACCCAGTACTTC
CDR3 protein: CASSLRGPQETQYF
clone size: -
V gene: TRBV11-3
D gene: TRBD1
J gene: TRBJ2-5

CDR3 DNA: TGTGCCACCAGCAGAGCAGGCGATCCTGCCTACGAGCAGTACTTC
CDR3 protein: CATSRAGDPAYEQYF
clone size: -
V gene: TRBV15
D gene: -
J gene: TRBJ2-7

CDR3 DNA: TGCGCCAGCAGAATCCCCCCCGGAGATACGCAGTATTTT
CDR3 protein: CASRIPPGDTQYF
clone size: -
V gene: TRBV5-1
D gene: -
J gene: TRBJ2-3

CDR3 DNA: TGTGCCAGTAGTACCCTGGGACTAGCGGAAGAGACCCAGTACTTC
CDR3 protein: CASSTLGLAEETQYF
clone size: -
V gene: TRBV19
D gene: TRBD2
J gene: TRBJ2-5

CDR3 DNA: TGTGCCAGCAGCCCGGAGGGAGGGGGAGCGGATGAGCAGTTCTTC
CDR3 protein: CASSPEGGGADEQFF
clone size: -
V gene: TRBV9
D gene: -
J gene: TRBJ2-1

CDR3 DNA: TGCGCCAGCAGCTGGGGACTAGCCGCAGATACGCAGTATTTT
CDR3 protein: CASSWGLAADTQYF
clone size: -
V gene: TRBV5-1
D gene: TRBD2
J gene: TRBJ2-3

CDR3 DNA: TGTGCCTGGAGTGTACCCGGGGGGCCCGACACCGGGGAGCTGTTTTTT
CDR3 protein: CAWSVPGGPDTGELFF
clone size: -
V gene: TRBV30
D gene: -
J gene: TRBJ2-2

CDR3 DNA: TGTGCCAGCAGTCGGGACAGGTATAGCAATCAGCCCCAGCATTTT
CDR3 protein: CASSRDRYSNQPQHF
clone size: -
V gene: TRBV6-5
D gene: TRBD1
J gene: TRBJ1-5

CDR3 DNA: TGCGCCAGCAGCTTCCAGGGAGGGAACACTGAAGCTTTCTTT
CDR3 protein: CASSFQGGNTEAFF
clone size: -
V gene: TRBV5-1
D gene: -
J gene: TRBJ1-1

CDR3 DNA: TGTGCCAGCTCACCCCCGGACAGGCGAGAGACCCAGTACTTC
CDR3 protein: CASSPPDRRETQYF
clone size: -
V gene: TRBV18
D gene: TRBD1
J gene: TRBJ2-5

CDR3 DNA: TGCGCCAGCAGCTTGGCTAGCAGCTCCTACAATGAGCAGTTCTTC
CDR3 protein: CASSLASSSYNEQFF
clone size: -
V gene: TRBV5-1
D gene: -
J gene: TRBJ2-1

CDR3 DNA: TGTGCCATCAGTCTAGTTTCCGGGACTAGCGGGAGTGGCACCGGGGAGCTGTTTTTT
CDR3 protein: CAISLVSGTSGSGTGELFF
clone size: -
V gene: TRBV10-3
D gene: TRBD2
J gene: TRBJ2-2

CDR3 DNA: TGTGCCAGCAGCCTAACAGGCCGGGATTCACCCCTCCACTTT
CDR3 protein: CASSLTGRDSPLHF
clone size: -
V gene: TRBV6-6
D gene: -
J gene: TRBJ1-6

CDR3 DNA: TGTGCCAGCAGCCTCGGCGAGAGGGTCGGGGAGCTGTTTTTT
CDR3 protein: CASSLGERVGELFF
clone size: -
V gene: TRBV7-3
D gene: -
J gene: TRBJ2-2

CDR3 DNA: TGTGCCAGCAGTGACCCATCCCAGATCCGGTACTTC
CDR3 protein: CASSDPSQIRYF
clone size: few
V gene: TRBV6-1
D gene: -
J gene: TRBJ2-7

CDR3 DNA: TGTGCCAGCAGTTTAGGAGGGGGCTGGGGTGGCTACACCTTC
CDR3 protein: CASSLGGGWGGYTF
clone size: -
V gene: TRBV27
D gene: TRBD1
J gene: TRBJ1-2

CDR3 DNA: TGTGCCAGCAGCCCCTCCTGGGCCTACACAGATACGCAGTATTTT
CDR3 protein: CASSPSWAYTDTQYF
clone size: -
V gene: TRBV11-2
D gene: -
J gene: TRBJ2-3

CDR3 DNA: TGTGCCAGCAGCTCCGGGACAGGGTTGGAGACCCAGTACTTC
CDR3 protein: CASSSGTGLETQYF
clone size: -
V gene: TRBV7-9
D gene: TRBD1
J gene: TRBJ2-5

CDR3 DNA: TGCGCCAGCAGCGGACTGGGGGGCCTAGCGGGAGACGGTAATGAGCAGTTCTTC
CDR3 protein: CASSGLGGLAGDGNEQFF
clone size: -
V gene: TRBV5-1
D gene: TRBD2
J gene: TRBJ2-1

CDR3 DNA: TGTGCCAGCAGCTTGCGCTTGGGCGGGAGAGGAACAGATACGCAGTATTTT
CDR3 protein: CASSLRLGGRGTDTQYF
clone size: -
V gene: TRBV5-4
D gene: TRBD2
J gene: TRBJ2-3

CDR3 DNA: TGTGCCAGCAGCTTAGGTGGGGGCGCTGGCTATGGCTACACCTTC
CDR3 protein: CASSLGGGAGYGYTF
clone size: -
V gene: TRBV13
D gene: -
J gene: TRBJ1-2

CDR3 DNA: TGTGCCAGCAGTACCACCATCCCTTGGACAGGGAACTCCTACAATGAGCAGTTCTTC
CDR3 protein: CASSTTIPWTGNSYNEQFF
clone size: -
V gene: TRBV28
D gene: TRBD1
J gene: TRBJ2-1

CDR3 DNA: TGTGCCAGCAGCTTGGTCCTAGCGGTATCCTACGAGCAGTACTTC
CDR3 protein: CASSLVLAVSYEQYF
clone size: -
V gene: TRBV5-6
D gene: TRBD2
J gene: TRBJ2-7

CDR3 DNA: TGTGCCAGTAGTATGACGGGGAGTTACGAGCAGTACTTC
CDR3 protein: CASSMTGSYEQYF
clone size: -
V gene: TRBV19
D gene: -
J gene: TRBJ2-7

CDR3 DNA: TGTGCCAGTAGTGGACAGATTACCTCTGGAAACACCATATATTTT
CDR3 protein: CASSGQITSGNTIYF
clone size: -
V gene: TRBV19
D gene: -
J gene: TRBJ1-3

CDR3 DNA: TGTGCCAGCAGGAGGGCCGGTGAGCAGTTCTTC
CDR3 protein: CASRRAGEQFF
clone size: -
V gene: TRBV6-5
D gene: -
J gene: TRBJ2-1

CDR3 DNA: TGCAGCTTAAAAACAGGGGCAGGGGAGACCCAGTACTTC
CDR3 protein: CSLKTGAGETQYF
clone size: -
V gene: TRBV29-1
D gene: TRBD1
J gene: TRBJ2-5

CDR3 DNA: TGTGCCATCCTAACGTACCAAGAGACCCAGTACTTC
CDR3 protein: CAILTYQETQYF
clone size: -
V gene: TRBV7-8
D gene: -
J gene: TRBJ2-5

CDR3 DNA: TGTGCCACCAGCAGAGACAGAGGCTACGAGCAGTACTTC
CDR3 protein: CATSRDRGYEQYF
clone size: -
V gene: TRBV15
D gene: -
J gene: TRBJ2-7

CDR3 DNA: TGTGCCAGCTCACCCCTACGGAAAGGGGGCCCCAATGAGCAGTTCTTC
CDR3 protein: CASSPLRKGGPNEQFF
clone size: -
V gene: TRBV18
D gene: TRBD1
J gene: TRBJ2-1

CDR3 DNA: TGTGCCAGCAGCTTAGGTCAGGGGGAAGGGGAGACCCAGTACTTC
CDR3 protein: CASSLGQGEGETQYF
clone size: once
V gene: TRBV7-3
D gene: TRBD1
J gene: TRBJ2-5

CDR3 DNA: TGTGCCAGCAGTGATCCGGCAGGGGCTAGCACAGATACGCAGTATTTT
CDR3 protein: CASSDPAGASTDTQYF
clone size: -
V gene: TRBV6-1
D gene: -
J gene: TRBJ2-3

CDR3 DNA: TGCGCCAGCAGGCCAATTCCGGGGATGAGCGGGGGAGAGACCCAGTACTTC
CDR3 protein: CASRPIPGMSGGETQYF
clone size: -
V gene: TRBV4-3
D gene: TRBD2
J gene: TRBJ2-5

CDR3 DNA: TGTGCCTACCACAGGACAGCAGACACAGATACGCAGTATTTT
CDR3 protein: CAYHRTADTDTQYF
clone size: -
V gene: TRBV5-6
D gene: -
J gene: TRBJ2-3

CDR3 DNA: TGTGCTAGCAGCTTACATTGGGGCGTCTCTTACAATGAGCAGTTCTTC
CDR3 protein: CASSLHWGVSYNEQFF
clone size: -
V gene: TRBV7-7
D gene: -
J gene: TRBJ2-1

CDR3 DNA: TGTGCCAGCAGCTCAACCATGGCCTCCTACGAGCAGTACTTC
CDR3 protein: CASSSTMASYEQYF
clone size: -
V gene: TRBV5-6
D gene: -
J gene: TRBJ2-7

CDR3 DNA: TGTGCCAGCAGCTCTATAGCGGGGGACTACAATGAGCAGTTCTTC
CDR3 protein: CASSSIAGDYNEQFF
clone size: -
V gene: TRBV7-2
D gene: TRBD2
J gene: TRBJ2-1

CDR3 DNA: TGTGCCAGCAACGGACAGGGGGCTAATGAGCAGTTCTTC
CDR3 protein: CASNGQGANEQFF
clone size: once
V gene: TRBV11-2
D gene: TRBD1
J gene: TRBJ2-1

CDR3 DNA: TGTGCCAGCAGTTTACACAACAGGCCAGGCCCTGAAGCTTTCTTT
CDR3 protein: CASSLHNRPGPEAFF
clone size: -
V gene: TRBV28
D gene: -
J gene: TRBJ1-1

CDR3 DNA: TGTGCCAGCAGTCCTAAATTTGGTGATACGCAGTATTTT
CDR3 protein: CASSPKFGDTQYF
clone size: -
V gene: TRBV27
D gene: -
J gene: TRBJ2-3

CDR3 DNA: TGTGCCTGGAGTGTTGGGGCCCCAGATACGCAGTATTTT
CDR3 protein: CAWSVGAPDTQYF
clone size: few
V gene: TRBV30
D gene: -
J gene: TRBJ2-3